The source of this TCR beta chain is a study of blood T cell repertoires in COVID-19. Study-wide background: Some COVID-19 samples were acute and others convalescent; all came from the United States, Italy and Spain.

This clone was found once. The germline CDR1 and CDR2 sequences are SEHNR and FQNEAQ (reference sequence). This CDR3 has 15 amino acids. Trimming cost V 1 base and J 1 base, with 7 bases left between them. Sequencing used immunoSEQ multiplex PCR; TCRdb keeps in-frame clones, though not all of them. The sample shows more than 200,000 clones, around four fifths of them seen only once. The sample consisted of peripheral blood. This chain connects TRBV7-9 to TRBJ2-2; D perhaps matches TRBD2 (5 bases). The clonotype was recovered from a man in his sixties with acute or convalescent COVID-19. This chain's CDR3 is CASSLEAGNTGELFF. The DNA for the CDR3 is TGTGCCAGCAGCTTAGAGGCGGGGAACACCGGGGAGCTGTTTTTT.